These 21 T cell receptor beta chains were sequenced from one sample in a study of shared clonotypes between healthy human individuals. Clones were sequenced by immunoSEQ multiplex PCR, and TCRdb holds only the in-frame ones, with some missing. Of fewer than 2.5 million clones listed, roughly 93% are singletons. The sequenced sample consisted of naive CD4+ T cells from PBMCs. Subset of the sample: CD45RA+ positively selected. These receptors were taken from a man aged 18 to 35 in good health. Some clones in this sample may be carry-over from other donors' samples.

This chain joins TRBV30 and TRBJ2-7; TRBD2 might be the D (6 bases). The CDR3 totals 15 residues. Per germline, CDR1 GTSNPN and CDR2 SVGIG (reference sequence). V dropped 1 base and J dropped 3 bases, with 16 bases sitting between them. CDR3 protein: CAWSDLGAGGYEQYF. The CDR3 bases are TGTGCCTGGAGTGACCTCGGAGCGGGTGGCTACGAGCAGTACTTC.

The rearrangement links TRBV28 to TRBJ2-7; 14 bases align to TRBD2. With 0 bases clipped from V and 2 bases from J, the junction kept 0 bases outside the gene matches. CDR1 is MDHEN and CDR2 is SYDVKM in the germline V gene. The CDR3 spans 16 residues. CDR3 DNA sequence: TGTGCCAGCAGTTTATGGACTAGCGGGAGGGCCTACGAGCAGTACTTC. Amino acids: CASSLWTSGRAYEQYF. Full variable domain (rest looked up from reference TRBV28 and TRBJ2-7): DVKVTQSSRYLVKRTGEKVFLECVQDMDHENMFWYRQDPGLGLRLIYFSYDVKMKEKGDIPEGYSVSREKKERFSLILESASTNQTSMYLCASSLWTSGRAYEQYFGPGTRLTVT.

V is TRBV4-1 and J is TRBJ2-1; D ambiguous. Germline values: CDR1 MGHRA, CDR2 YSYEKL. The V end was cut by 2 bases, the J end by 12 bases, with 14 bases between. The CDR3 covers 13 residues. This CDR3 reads CASSQWASLVQFF. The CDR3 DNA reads TGCGCCAGCAGCCAATGGGCTTCGCTCGTGCAGTTCTTC.

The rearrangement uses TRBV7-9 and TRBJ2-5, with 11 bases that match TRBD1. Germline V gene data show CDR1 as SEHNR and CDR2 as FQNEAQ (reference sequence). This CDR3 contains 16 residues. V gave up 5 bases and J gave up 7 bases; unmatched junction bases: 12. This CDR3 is CASSRAGTGGHGTQYF. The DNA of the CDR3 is TGTGCCAGCAGCAGAGCCGGGACAGGGGGTCATGGGACCCAGTACTTC.

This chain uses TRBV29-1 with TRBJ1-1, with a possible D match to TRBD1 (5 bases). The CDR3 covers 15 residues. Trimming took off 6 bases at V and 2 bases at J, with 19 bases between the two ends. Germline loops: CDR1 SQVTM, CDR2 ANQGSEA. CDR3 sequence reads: CSVAWGGRGNTEAFF. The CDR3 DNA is TGCAGCGTCGCCTGGGGGGGGAGGGGAAACACTGAAGCTTTCTTT.

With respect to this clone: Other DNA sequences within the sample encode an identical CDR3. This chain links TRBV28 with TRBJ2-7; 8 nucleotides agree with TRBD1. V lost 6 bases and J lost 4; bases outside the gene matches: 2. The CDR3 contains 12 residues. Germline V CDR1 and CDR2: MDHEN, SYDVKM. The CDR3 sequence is CASRRQGYEQYF. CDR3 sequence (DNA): TGTGCCAGCAGGAGACAGGGGTACGAGCAGTACTTC.

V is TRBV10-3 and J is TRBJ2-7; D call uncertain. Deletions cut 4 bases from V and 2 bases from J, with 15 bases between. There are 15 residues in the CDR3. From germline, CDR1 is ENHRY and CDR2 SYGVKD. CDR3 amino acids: CAISAGPGETYEQYF. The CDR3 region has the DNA TGTGCCATCAGTGCCGGACCCGGTGAGACCTACGAGCAGTACTTC.

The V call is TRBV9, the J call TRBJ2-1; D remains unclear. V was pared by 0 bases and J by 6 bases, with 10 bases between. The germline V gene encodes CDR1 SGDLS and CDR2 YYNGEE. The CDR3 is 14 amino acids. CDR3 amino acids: CASSVAPRPNEQFF. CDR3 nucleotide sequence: TGTGCCAGCAGCGTAGCTCCCCGGCCCAATGAGCAGTTCTTC.

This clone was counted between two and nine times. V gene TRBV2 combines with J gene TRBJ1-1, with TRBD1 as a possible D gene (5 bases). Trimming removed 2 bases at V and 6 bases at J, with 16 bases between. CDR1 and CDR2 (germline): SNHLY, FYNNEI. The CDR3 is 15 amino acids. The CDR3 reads CASSEMKGRSAEAFF. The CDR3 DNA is TGTGCCAGCAGTGAAATGAAGGGGAGAAGCGCTGAAGCTTTCTTT.

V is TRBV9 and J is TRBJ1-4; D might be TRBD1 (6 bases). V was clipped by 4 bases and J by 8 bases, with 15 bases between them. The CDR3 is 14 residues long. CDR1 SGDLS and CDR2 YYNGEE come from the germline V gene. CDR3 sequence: CASSPRGGREKLFF. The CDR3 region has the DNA TGTGCCAGCAGCCCACGAGGGGGAAGGGAAAAACTGTTTTTT.

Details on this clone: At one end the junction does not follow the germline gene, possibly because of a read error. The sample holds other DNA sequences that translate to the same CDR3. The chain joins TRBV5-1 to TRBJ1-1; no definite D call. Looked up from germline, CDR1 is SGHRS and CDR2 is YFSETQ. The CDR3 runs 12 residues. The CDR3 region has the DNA TGCGCCAGCAGTTTGGTGGGCACTGAAGCTTTCTTT. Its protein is CASSLVGTEAFF. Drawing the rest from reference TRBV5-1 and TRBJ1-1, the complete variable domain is KAGVTQTPRYLIKTRGQQVTLSCSPISGHRSVSWYQQTPGQGLQFLFEYFSETQRNKGNFPGRFSGRQFSNSRSEMNVSTLELGDSALYLCASSLVGTEAFFGQGTRLTVV.

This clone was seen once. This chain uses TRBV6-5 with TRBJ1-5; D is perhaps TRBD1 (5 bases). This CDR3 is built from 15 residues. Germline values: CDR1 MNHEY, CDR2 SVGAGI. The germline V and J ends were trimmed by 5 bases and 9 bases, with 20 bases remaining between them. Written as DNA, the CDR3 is TGTGCCAGCAGTACCTCGGGGCTAGGTCTGAGGCCCCAGCATTTT. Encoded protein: CASSTSGLGLRPQHF.

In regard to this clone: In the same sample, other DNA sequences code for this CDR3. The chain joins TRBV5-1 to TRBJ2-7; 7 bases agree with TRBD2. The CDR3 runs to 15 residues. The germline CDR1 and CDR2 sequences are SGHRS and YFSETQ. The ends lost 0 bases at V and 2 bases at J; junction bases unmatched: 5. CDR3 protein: CASSLGAGTAYEQYF. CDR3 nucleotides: TGCGCCAGCAGCTTGGGAGCGGGAACAGCCTACGAGCAGTACTTC.

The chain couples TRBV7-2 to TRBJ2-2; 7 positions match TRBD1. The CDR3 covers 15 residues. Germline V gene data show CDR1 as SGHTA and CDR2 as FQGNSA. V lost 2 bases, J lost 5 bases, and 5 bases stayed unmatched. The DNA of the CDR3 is TGTGCCAGCAGCTTACTAGGGGGCCGAACCGGGGAGCTGTTTTTT. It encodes CASSLLGGRTGELFF.

The CDR3 DNA sequence: TGTGCCAGCAGTTACTCAGGGGCGTTGTTTAGTGAGCAGTTCTTC. Translation gives CASSYSGALFSEQFF. This sequence joins TRBV6-6 and TRBJ2-1; a possible D gene is TRBD1 (5 bases). V was clipped by 0 bases and J by 9 bases, with 15 bases between them. Germline CDR1 is MNHNY and CDR2 is SVGAGI (reference sequence). This CDR3 has 15 residues.

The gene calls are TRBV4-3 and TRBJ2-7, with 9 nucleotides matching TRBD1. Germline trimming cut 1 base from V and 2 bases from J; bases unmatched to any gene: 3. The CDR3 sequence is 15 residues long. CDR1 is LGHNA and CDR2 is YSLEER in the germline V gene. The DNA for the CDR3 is TGCGCCAGCAGCCAAGTAGGGACAGGGACCTACGAGCAGTACTTC. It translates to CASSQVGTGTYEQYF.

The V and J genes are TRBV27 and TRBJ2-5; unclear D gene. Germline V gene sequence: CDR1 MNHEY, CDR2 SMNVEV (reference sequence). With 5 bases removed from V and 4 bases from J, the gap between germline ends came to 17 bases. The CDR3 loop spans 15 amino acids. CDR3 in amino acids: CASSPGASWGETQYF. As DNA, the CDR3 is TGTGCCAGCAGTCCCGGCGCGAGCTGGGGAGAGACCCAGTACTTC.

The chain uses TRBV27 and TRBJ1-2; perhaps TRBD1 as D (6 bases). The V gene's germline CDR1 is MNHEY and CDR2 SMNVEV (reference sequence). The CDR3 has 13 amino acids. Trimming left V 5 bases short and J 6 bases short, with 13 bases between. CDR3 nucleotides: TGTGCCAGCAGTCCCAGGGGTTTTGATGGCTACACCTTC. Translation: CASSPRGFDGYTF.

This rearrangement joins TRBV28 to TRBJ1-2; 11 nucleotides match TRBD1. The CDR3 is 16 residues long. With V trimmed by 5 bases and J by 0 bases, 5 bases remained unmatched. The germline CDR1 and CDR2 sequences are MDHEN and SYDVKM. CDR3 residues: CASSGGQGVANYGYTF. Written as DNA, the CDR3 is TGTGCCAGCAGTGGGGGACAGGGGGTCGCTAACTATGGCTACACCTTC.

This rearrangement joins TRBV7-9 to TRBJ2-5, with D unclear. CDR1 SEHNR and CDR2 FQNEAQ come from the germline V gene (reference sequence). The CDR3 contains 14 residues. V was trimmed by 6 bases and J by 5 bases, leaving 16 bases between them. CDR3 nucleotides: TGTGCCAGCAGGCCCTCGGACGGAAAGGAGACCCAGTACTTC. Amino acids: CASRPSDGKETQYF.

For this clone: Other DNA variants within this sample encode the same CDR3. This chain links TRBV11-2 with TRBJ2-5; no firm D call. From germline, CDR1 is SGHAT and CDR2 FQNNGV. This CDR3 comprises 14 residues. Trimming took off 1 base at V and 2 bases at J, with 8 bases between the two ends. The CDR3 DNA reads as TGTGCCAGCAGCTTAGGTGGGGTACAAGAGACCCAGTACTTC. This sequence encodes CASSLGGVQETQYF.